Listed here is a single T cell receptor (beta chain). Measured with immunoSEQ multiplex PCR; TCRdb has only the in-frame clones, and not every one. This table holds tens of thousands of clones, just over 90% found once. This sample stems from a study of blood T cell repertoires in COVID-19. Across the study: Sites across the United States, Italy and Spain contributed samples from acute and convalescent COVID-19. Sources were T cells, B-cell-depleted T cells, or PBMCs; the material itself was cDNA or gDNA.

Material for sequencing was peripheral blood. The receptor comes from a man aged 50-59 years with active COVID-19.

CDR3 in amino acids: CASLRQGSNTGELFF. DNA of the CDR3: TGTGCCAGCTTACGACAAGGCTCGAACACCGGGGAGCTGTTTTTT. The rearrangement uses TRBV18 and TRBJ2-2; D call uncertain. V lost 7 bases and J lost 0, with 12 bases in between. This CDR3 is 15 amino acids long. Per the germline V gene, CDR1 is KGHSH and CDR2 is LQKENI.